Below, one T cell receptor (beta chain) is given with its context. Its target is unknown. This entry belongs to a study of CD8 T cells in ankylosing spondylitis. CDR1 and CDR2 from the germline V gene are SGHVS and FQNEAQ. V lost 5 bases and J 3 bases, leaving 22 bases between the germline ends. The CDR3 loop spans 18 amino acids. Each CDR3 protein is one row after TCRdb ran MiXCR on the 5' RACE reads. There are 250,000 to 300,000 distinct CDR3 sequences in the sample; 15% to 25% occur only once, and roughly 7.3% lies in the top ten. Notes on the study in general: Typical of ankylosing spondylitis blood, it appeared, was a TCR beta motif of several highly homologous variants. Clones linked to disease were reported to show significant enrichment in matched ankylosing spondylitis synovial fluid.

The TCR was taken from a male donor with ankylosing spondylitis or in good health (not recorded which). The V and J genes are TRBV7-8 and TRBJ2-2; D possibly corresponds to TRBD2 (7 bases). Specimen: blood, either unsorted or a sorted T cell fraction (not recorded which). The CDR3 DNA sequence: TGTGCCAGCAGCCGTTACTCCTCGGGGGGCCATTACACCGGGGAGCTGTTTTTT. It encodes CASSRYSSGGHYTGELFF.